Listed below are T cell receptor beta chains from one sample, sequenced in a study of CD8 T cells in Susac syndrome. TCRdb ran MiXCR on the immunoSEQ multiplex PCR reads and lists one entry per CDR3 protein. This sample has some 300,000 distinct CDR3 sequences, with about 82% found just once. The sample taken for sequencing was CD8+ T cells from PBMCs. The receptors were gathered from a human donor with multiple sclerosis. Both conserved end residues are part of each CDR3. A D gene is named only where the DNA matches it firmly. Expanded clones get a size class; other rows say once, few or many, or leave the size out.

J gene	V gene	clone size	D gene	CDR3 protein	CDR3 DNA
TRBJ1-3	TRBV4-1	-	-	CASSQADGFSGNTIYF	TGCGCCAGCAGCCAAGCCGACGGCTTCTCTGGAAACACCATATATTTT
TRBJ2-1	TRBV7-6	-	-	CASSLSDNEQFF	TGTGCCAGCAGCTTAAGCGACAATGAGCAGTTCTTC
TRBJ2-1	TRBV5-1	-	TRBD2	CASSSGLAGVTRHNEQFF	TGCGCCAGCAGCTCGGGACTAGCGGGAGTCACTCGCCACAATGAGCAGTTCTTC
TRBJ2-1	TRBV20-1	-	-	CSARISGPRYNEQFF	TGCAGTGCTAGGATATCGGGGCCCCGTTACAATGAGCAGTTCTTC
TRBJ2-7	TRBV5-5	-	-	CASSWGGTYEQYF	TGTGCCAGCAGCTGGGGAGGTACCTACGAGCAGTACTTC
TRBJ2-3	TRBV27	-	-	CASSINPWGERSDTQYF	TGTGCCAGCAGTATAAATCCTTGGGGGGAACGATCAGATACGCAGTATTTT
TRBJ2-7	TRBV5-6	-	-	CASSLDIGGLDEQYF	TGTGCCAGCAGCCTGGACATCGGGGGCCTCGACGAGCAGTACTTC
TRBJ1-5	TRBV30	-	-	CAWSSRNQPQHF	TGTGCCTGGTCCAGTCGAAATCAGCCCCAGCATTTT
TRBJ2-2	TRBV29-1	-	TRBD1	CSVEDRGQGNTGELFF	TGCAGCGTTGAAGACCGTGGACAGGGTAACACCGGGGAGCTGTTTTTT
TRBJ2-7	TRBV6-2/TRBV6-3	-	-	CASSYPLREGSYEQYF	TGTGCCAGCAGTTACCCTCTGCGGGAAGGGAGCTACGAGCAGTACTTC
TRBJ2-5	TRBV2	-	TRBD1	CASSPRDSQETQYF	TGTGCCAGCAGTCCCCGGGACAGCCAAGAGACCCAGTACTTC
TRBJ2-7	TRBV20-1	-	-	CSASDTVSYEQYF	TGCAGTGCTTCCGACACCGTCTCCTACGAGCAGTACTTC
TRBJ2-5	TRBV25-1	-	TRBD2	CASTRTSAQETQYF	TGTGCCAGCACCCGGACTAGCGCCCAAGAGACCCAGTACTTC
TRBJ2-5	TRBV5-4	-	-	CASSLRVRVETQYF	TGTGCCAGCAGCTTAAGGGTGAGGGTAGAGACCCAGTACTTC
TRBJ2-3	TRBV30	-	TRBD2	CAWSPTSGRGDTQYF	TGTGCCTGGAGTCCGACTAGCGGGAGAGGGGATACGCAGTATTTT
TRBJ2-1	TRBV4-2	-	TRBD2	CASSLRTGTSNEQFF	TGTGCCAGCAGCTTACGGACCGGGACTAGTAATGAGCAGTTCTTC
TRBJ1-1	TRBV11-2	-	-	CASSLVLIGGTEAFF	TGTGCCAGCAGCTTAGTCCTTATCGGGGGTACTGAAGCTTTCTTT
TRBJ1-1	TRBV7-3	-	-	CASSLMGPNTEAFF	TGTGCCAGCAGCTTAATGGGGCCAAACACTGAAGCTTTCTTT
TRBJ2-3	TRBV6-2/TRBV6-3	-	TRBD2	CASSPLADLTDTQYF	TGTGCCAGCAGTCCTCTAGCGGATCTCACAGATACGCAGTATTTT
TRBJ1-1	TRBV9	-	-	CASSNLGYTEAFF	TGTGCCAGTAGTAACCTAGGTTACACTGAAGCTTTCTTT
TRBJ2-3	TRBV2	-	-	CASSDVGGRGDTQYF	TGTGCCAGCAGTGATGTGGGGGGGCGAGGGGATACGCAGTATTTT
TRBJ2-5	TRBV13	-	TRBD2	CASSPRLAGHQETQYF	TGTGCCAGCAGCCCCCGACTAGCGGGCCACCAAGAGACCCAGTACTTC
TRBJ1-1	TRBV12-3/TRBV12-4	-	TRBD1	CASSRGGGTTEAFF	TGTGCCAGCAGCAGGGGGGGCGGTACAACTGAAGCTTTCTTT
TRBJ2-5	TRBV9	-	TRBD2	CASTPGGTETQYF	TGTGCCAGCACCCCCGGGGGGACAGAGACCCAGTACTTC
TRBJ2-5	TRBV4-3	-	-	CASSQDTGSGETQYF	TGCGCCAGCAGCCAAGACACGGGAAGCGGTGAGACCCAGTACTTC
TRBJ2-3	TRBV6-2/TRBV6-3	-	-	CASSYRAADTDTQYF	TGTGCCAGCAGTTATAGGGCCGCCGACACAGATACGCAGTATTTT
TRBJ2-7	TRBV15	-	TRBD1	CATSSRQGTYEQYF	TGTGCCACCAGCAGCAGACAGGGGACATACGAGCAGTACTTC
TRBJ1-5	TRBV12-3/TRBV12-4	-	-	CASSFGLVNQPQHF	TGTGCCAGCAGTTTTGGGCTCGTAAATCAGCCCCAGCATTTT
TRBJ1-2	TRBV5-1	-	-	CASSLGQFRYGYTF	TGCGCCAGCAGCCTCGGACAGTTTAGATATGGCTACACCTTC
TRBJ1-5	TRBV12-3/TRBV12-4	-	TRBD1	CASSLGQYQPQHF	TGTGCCAGCAGTCTGGGACAGTATCAGCCCCAGCATTTT
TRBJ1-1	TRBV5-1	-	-	CASSIWTANTEAFF	TGCGCCAGCAGTATCTGGACGGCAAACACTGAAGCTTTCTTT
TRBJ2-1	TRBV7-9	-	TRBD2	CASSLQVAGGPGNYNEQFF	TGTGCCAGCAGCTTACAGGTAGCGGGAGGGCCGGGGAATTACAATGAGCAGTTCTTC
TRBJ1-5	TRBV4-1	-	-	CASSQDPTGTSNQPQHF	TGCGCCAGCAGCCAAGACCCCACAGGGACCAGCAATCAGCCCCAGCATTTT
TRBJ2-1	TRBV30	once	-	CAWSVSEYNEQFF	TGTGCCTGGAGTGTTAGCGAGTACAATGAGCAGTTCTTC
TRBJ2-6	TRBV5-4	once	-	CAGESSGANVLTF	TGTGCCGGAGAGAGCTCTGGGGCCAACGTCCTGACTTTC
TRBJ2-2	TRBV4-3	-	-	CASSQAFGGRTGELFF	TGCGCCAGCAGCCAAGCCTTTGGAGGGCGGACCGGGGAGCTGTTTTTT
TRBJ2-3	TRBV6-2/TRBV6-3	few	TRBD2	CASSYGIAGGSTDTQYF	TGTGCCAGCAGTTACGGGATAGCGGGAGGGAGCACAGATACGCAGTATTTT
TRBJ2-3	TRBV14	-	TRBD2	CASSQGGTSADTQYF	TGTGCCAGCAGCCAAGGCGGGACTAGCGCAGATACGCAGTATTTT
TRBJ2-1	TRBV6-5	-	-	CASSYQDRAGDYNEQFF	TGTGCCAGCAGTTATCAGGATCGAGCAGGGGACTACAATGAGCAGTTCTTC
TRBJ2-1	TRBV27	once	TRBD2	CASSYTSAGEQFF	TGTGCCAGCAGTTATACTAGCGCAGGTGAGCAGTTCTTC
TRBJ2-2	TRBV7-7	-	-	CASSLAEVAWNRQNTGELFF	TGTGCCAGCAGCTTAGCTGAGGTGGCTTGGAACAGACAGAACACCGGGGAGCTGTTTTTT
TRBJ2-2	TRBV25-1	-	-	CASSESVNTGELFF	TGTGCCAGCAGTGAAAGTGTGAACACCGGGGAGCTGTTTTTT
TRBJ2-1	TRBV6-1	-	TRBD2	CASRLLATSYNEQFF	TGTGCCAGCAGGCTACTAGCGACCTCCTACAATGAGCAGTTCTTC
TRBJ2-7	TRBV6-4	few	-	CASSERGSSYEQYF	TGTGCCAGCAGTGAAAGAGGCAGCTCCTACGAGCAGTACTTC
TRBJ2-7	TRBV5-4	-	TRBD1	CASSDGTGVAEQYF	TGTGCCAGCAGTGATGGGACAGGGGTTGCCGAGCAGTACTTC
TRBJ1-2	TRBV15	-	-	CATSREGMAYGYTF	TGTGCCACCAGCAGAGAGGGGATGGCTTATGGCTACACCTTC
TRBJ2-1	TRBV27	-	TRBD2	CASSSGTSGAYNEQFF	TGTGCCAGCAGTTCAGGGACTAGCGGAGCCTACAATGAGCAGTTCTTC
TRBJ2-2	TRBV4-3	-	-	CASSQDLYVGTGELFF	TGCGCCAGCAGCCAAGATCTTTATGTGGGCACCGGGGAGCTGTTTTTT
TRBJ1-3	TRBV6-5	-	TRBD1	CASSLRTGGGNTIYF	TGTGCCAGCAGTCTGAGGACAGGGGGTGGAAACACCATATATTTT
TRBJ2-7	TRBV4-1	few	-	CASSQVNTGAYEQYF	TGCGCCAGCAGCCAAGTTAATACGGGAGCCTACGAGCAGTACTTC
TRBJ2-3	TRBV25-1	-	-	CASSEDPDTQYF	TGTGCCAGCAGCGAAGACCCGGATACGCAGTATTTT
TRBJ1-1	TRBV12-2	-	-	CASRLGRGLRTILKLFF	TGTGCAAGTCGCTTAGGACGGGGGCTGAGGACCATCCTGAAGCTTTTCTTT
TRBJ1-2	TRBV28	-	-	CANRRRGSNYGYTF	TGTGCCAACAGACGGAGGGGCTCTAACTATGGCTACACCTTC
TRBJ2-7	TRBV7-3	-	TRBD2	CASSPGGGAYEQYF	TGTGCCAGCAGCCCAGGCGGGGGAGCCTACGAGCAGTACTTC
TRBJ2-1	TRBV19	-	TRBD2	CASSTLQGLAGREDCCEQFF	TGTGCCAGTAGTACCCTTCAGGGTCTAGCGGGGAGAGAAGACTGTTGTGAGCAGTTCTTC
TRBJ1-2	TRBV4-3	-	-	CASSQDRPRGGGYTF	TGCGCCAGCAGCCAAGATAGACCGCGAGGGGGTGGCTACACCTTC